The 28 T cell receptor beta chains reported below all come from one sample, sequenced in a study of blood T cell repertoires in COVID-19 (dated by TCRdb to 2018 to 2021). The method behind the library was the immunoSEQ multiplex PCR assay. TCRdb retrieved this table from immuneACCESS and kept in-frame rearrangements only. Not all clones are present; in checked studies, unresolved V genes account for under half, and no reason is known for the remainder. Here the sample has about 440,000 clones; about 90% occur a single time. Clones ranked in the top ten supply 0.6% of the sample. The sequencing input was PBMCs or T cells enriched from blood (not recorded which). Receptors were obtained from a man between 18 and 35 years old who had recovered from COVID-19.

The genes are TRBV29-1 and TRBJ1-2, with TRBD1 identical over 7 bases. V lost 7 bases and J lost 2; bases outside the gene matches: 7. CDR3 size: 13 residues. In germline, CDR1 is SQVTM, CDR2 ANQGSEA. The CDR3: CSAGQATNYGYTF. The CDR3 DNA is TGCAGCGCTGGACAGGCTACAAACTATGGCTACACCTTC.

J is TRBJ2-3 and V is TRBV4-1, with 7 bases identical to TRBD2. The CDR3 totals 16 residues. J was trimmed by 4 bases and V by 3 bases; bases with no gene match: 10. The germline CDR1 and CDR2 sequences are MGHRA and YSYEKL. The CDR3 loop is CASSQASGDSADTQYF. CDR3 nucleotides: TGCGCCAGCAGCCAGGCGAGCGGGGATAGTGCAGATACGCAGTATTTT.

The chain links TRBV18 to TRBJ1-4; 7 nucleotides agree with TRBD1. The V and J ends lost 5 bases and 6 bases, in that order; junction bases with no gene match: 6. The germline CDR1 and CDR2 sequences are KGHSH and LQKENI. This CDR3 has 14 amino acids. CDR3 protein: CASSWTGWDEKLFF. CDR3 in DNA: TGTGCCAGCTCATGGACAGGATGGGATGAAAAACTGTTTTTT.

The genes are TRBV5-5 and TRBJ2-7, with 10 bases that match TRBD1. The V segment lost 3 bases and the J segment 2 bases; nucleotides outside the gene matches: 5. The CDR3 runs to 15 residues. CDR1 and CDR2 from the germline V gene are SGHKS and YYEKEE (reference sequence). The CDR3 here is CASSSPGTGAYEQYF. DNA of the CDR3: TGTGCCAGCAGCTCCCCCGGGACAGGGGCCTACGAGCAGTACTTC.

V gene TRBV19 combines with J gene TRBJ2-5; 7 bases match TRBD2. The CDR3 runs to 14 residues. V trimming: 5 bases; J trimming: 6 bases; junction bases outside the gene matches: 9. Germline-derived CDR1 and CDR2 are LNHDA and SQIVND (reference sequence). CDR3 in amino acids: CASSAQLAQQTQYF. For the CDR3, the DNA is TGTGCCAGTAGTGCCCAACTAGCGCAGCAGACCCAGTACTTC.

The gene calls are TRBV19 and TRBJ2-2, with D possibly matching TRBD1 (5 bases). V lost 4 bases and J lost 7, with 13 bases in between. The CDR3 spans 14 residues. The germline V gene has CDR1 LNHDA and CDR2 SQIVND (reference sequence). CDR3 residues: CASSKGNENGELFF. For the CDR3, the DNA is TGTGCCAGTAGTAAGGGGAATGAGAACGGGGAGCTGTTTTTT.

J is TRBJ2-2 and V is TRBV6-5; D is perhaps TRBD1 (5 bases). Trimming left V 2 bases short and J 3 bases short, with 10 bases between. The CDR3 has 15 residues. CDR1 is MNHEY, CDR2 SVGAGI, per germline. The CDR3 DNA is TGTGCCAGCAGTTACAAGACAGTCTACACCGGGGAGCTGTTTTTT. Protein sequence: CASSYKTVYTGELFF.

CDR3 sequence: CASSPLGTGKKRGEKLFF. DNA of the CDR3: TGTGCCAGCAGTCCCCTGGGGACAGGGAAGAAGAGAGGTGAAAAACTGTTTTTT. The chain combines TRBV28 with TRBJ1-4, with TRBD1 identical over 9 bases. V lost 5 bases and J lost 7; bases outside the gene matches: 17. Germline V gives CDR1 MDHEN, CDR2 SYDVKM. The CDR3 is made up of 18 amino acids.

This rearrangement joins TRBV5-8 to TRBJ1-3; TRBD1 might be the D (5 bases). Germline V gene lookup returns CDR1 SGHTS and CDR2 YDEGEE. CDR3 size: 15 residues. The V end was cut by 5 bases, the J end by 1 base, with 13 bases between. The CDR3 DNA is TGTGCCAGCAGTCCTTGGGGGGGATCTGGAAACACCATATATTTT. Translated, it gives CASSPWGGSGNTIYF.

This chain joins TRBV4-1 and TRBJ1-2; maybe TRBD1 (6 bases). This CDR3 has 13 amino acids. From germline, CDR1 is MGHRA and CDR2 YSYEKL. The V end lost 4 bases, the J end lost 7 bases, and 13 bases lay between the germline ends. CDR3 nucleotide sequence: TGCGCCAGCAGCCGCATCGAACAGGGTGGCTACACCTTC. This sequence encodes CASSRIEQGGYTF.

The chain joins TRBV7-9 to TRBJ1-2; 7 nucleotides line up with TRBD1. This CDR3 comprises 14 residues. Germline V CDR1 and CDR2: SEHNR, FQNEAQ (reference sequence). J was trimmed by 7 bases and V by 1 base; bases with no gene match: 6. The CDR3 bases are TGTGCCAGCAGCTTAGACGACAGGGTCCCTGGCTACACCTTC. This gives the protein CASSLDDRVPGYTF. Using reference TRBV7-9 and TRBJ1-2 for the parts outside the CDR3, the full variable domain is DTGVSQNPRHKITKRGQNVTFRCDPISEHNRLYWYRQTLGQGPEFLTYFQNEAQLEKSRLLSDRFSAERPKGSFSTLEIQRTEQGDSAMYLCASSLDDRVPGYTFGSGTRLTVV.

In this sample, this clone turned up once. This chain joins TRBV5-1 and TRBJ2-3, with D perhaps matching TRBD2 (5 bases). The CDR3 is 14 amino acids. Germline CDR1 reads SGHRS; CDR2 reads YFSETQ. Trimming cost V 1 base and J 0 bases, with 6 bases left between them. The CDR3 DNA follows: TGCGCCAGCAGCTTGCGGGGAAGCACAGATACGCAGTATTTT. Protein sequence: CASSLRGSTDTQYF.

V usage is TRBV7-9 and J usage is TRBJ1-1; tentatively, D is TRBD1 (5 bases). There are 12 residues in the CDR3. The germline CDR1 and CDR2 sequences are SEHNR and FQNEAQ (reference sequence). Trimming took 4 bases from V and 5 from J, leaving 8 bases between them. CDR3 sequence (DNA): TGTGCCAGCAGCTCCTCAGGGACTGAAGCTTTCTTT. It translates to CASSSSGTEAFF.

The chain combines TRBV28 with TRBJ2-7, with D uncertain. Between the trimmed V and J ends, which lost 2 bases and 7 bases, there was a span of 6 bases. Germline lookup yields CDR1 MDHEN and CDR2 SYDVKM. The CDR3 extends over 11 amino acids. The CDR3, as DNA: TGTGCCAGCAGTTTAGAGTCAGAGCAGTACTTC. This encodes CASSLESEQYF.

This chain links TRBV7-8 with TRBJ2-2, with 7 bases that match TRBD2. Germline lookup yields CDR1 SGHVS and CDR2 FQNEAQ. V was pared by 6 bases and J by 1 base, with 8 bases of the junction left unmatched. This CDR3 is 16 amino acids long. The CDR3 DNA follows: TGTGCCAGCAGTCCGGGGGGTACAGAGAACACCGGGGAGCTGTTTTTT. Translation gives CASSPGGTENTGELFF.

This chain joins TRBV19 and TRBJ1-6, with TRBD1 identical over 9 bases. The CDR3 has 16 residues. Germline V gives CDR1 LNHDA, CDR2 SQIVND (reference sequence). V trimming: 4 bases; J trimming: 7 bases; junction bases outside the gene matches: 8. The CDR3: CASSNPPGQGNSPLHF. The CDR3 nucleotides are TGTGCCAGTAGTAACCCACCGGGACAGGGAAATTCACCCCTCCACTTT. Full variable domain (outside the CDR3, taken from reference TRBV19 and TRBJ1-6): DGGITQSPKYLFRKEGQNVTLSCEQNLNHDAMYWYRQDPGQGLRLIYYSQIVNDFQKGDIAEGYSVSREKKESFPLTVTSAQKNPTAFYLCASSNPPGQGNSPLHFGNGTRLTVT.

The chain links TRBV3-1 (or the pseudogene TRBV3-2) to TRBJ2-1; 9 bases line up with TRBD2. This CDR3 is 13 amino acids long. The trim removed 4 bases at V and 8 bases at J, leaving 3 bases unmatched. The germline V gene has CDR1 LGHDT and CDR2 YNNKEL (reference sequence). CDR3 sequence reads: CASSLRGGDEQFF. The CDR3 bases are TGTGCCAGCAGCCTGCGGGGGGGCGATGAGCAGTTCTTC.

This clone was seen a single time. This chain links TRBV29-1 with TRBJ2-5, with a tentative D call TRBD2 (5 bases). The germline V and J ends were trimmed by 3 bases and 4 bases, with 9 bases remaining between them. The germline V gene has CDR1 SQVTM and CDR2 ANQGSEA. The CDR3 is 12 residues long. This chain's CDR3 is CSVDEGRETQYF. The CDR3 coding sequence is TGCAGCGTTGATGAGGGCCGAGAGACCCAGTACTTC.

The rearrangement links TRBV3-1 (or the pseudogene TRBV3-2) to TRBJ2-7; the D gene is possibly TRBD1 (5 bases). Trimming took off 1 base at V and 5 bases at J, with 15 bases between the two ends. This CDR3 spans 15 amino acids. The germline gives CDR1 LGHDT, CDR2 YNNKEL (reference sequence). The CDR3 nucleotides are TGTGCCAGCAGCCAAGCGGATACAGGTATCCACGAGCAGTACTTC. Protein product: CASSQADTGIHEQYF.

The rearrangement joins TRBV3-1 (or the pseudogene TRBV3-2) to TRBJ2-5; 13 nucleotides match TRBD2. Trimming at V came to 6 bases and at J to 5 bases, leaving 6 bases not matched to a gene. The CDR3 contains 15 residues. CDR1 LGHDT and CDR2 YNNKEL come from the germline V gene (reference sequence). The CDR3 spells CASSRLAGGGETQYF. CDR3 DNA sequence: TGTGCCAGCAGTCGACTAGCGGGAGGCGGGGAGACCCAGTACTTC.

This chain uses TRBV4-1 with TRBJ1-2; D is ambiguous. The CDR3 runs 15 residues. The germline V gene has CDR1 MGHRA and CDR2 YSYEKL. V was cut by 1 base and J by 6 bases, with 15 bases left in between. Written as DNA, the CDR3 is TGCGCCAGCAGCCAAGGAGGGAGGTTAAGGGATGGCTACACCTTC. This encodes CASSQGGRLRDGYTF.

The chain carries TRBV6-6 and TRBJ1-3, with 7 positions matching TRBD1. Germline-derived CDR1 and CDR2 are MNHNY and SVGAGI (reference sequence). CDR3 size: 15 residues. With 4 bases clipped from V and 0 bases from J, the junction kept 3 bases outside the gene matches. The CDR3 sequence is CASSSGTDSGNTIYF. Written as DNA, the CDR3 is TGTGCCAGCAGTTCCGGGACAGACTCTGGAAACACCATATATTTT.

The chain couples TRBV7-8 to TRBJ1-5; 7 nucleotides line up with TRBD1. Germline CDR1 and CDR2: SGHVS and FQNEAQ. Trimming cost V 3 bases and J 0 bases; bases outside gene matches: 8. The CDR3 is 17 residues long. This chain's CDR3 is CASSFGRGDSSNQPQHF. CDR3 nucleotides: TGTGCCAGCAGCTTCGGCAGGGGGGACAGTAGCAATCAGCCCCAGCATTTT.

The chain employs TRBV15 and TRBJ1-1; 10 bases match TRBD1. After removal of 0 bases from V and 4 bases from J, the junction contained 11 bases not matched to a gene. The CDR3 length is 18 residues. Per the germline V gene, CDR1 is LNHNV and CDR2 is YYDKDF (reference sequence). Here the CDR3 DNA reads TGTGCCACCAGCAGAGATATCGGGACAGGGGTTGATGTCACTGAAGCTTTCTTT. This translates into CATSRDIGTGVDVTEAFF.

This chain connects TRBV19 to TRBJ1-1; perhaps TRBD1 as D (6 bases). Deletions cut 2 bases from V and 5 bases from J, with 21 bases between. The CDR3 length is 17 residues. Germline CDR1 reads LNHDA; CDR2 reads SQIVND (reference sequence). This CDR3 is CASSITLAIQGRTEAFF. The CDR3 nucleotides are TGTGCCAGTAGTATAACCCTCGCCATCCAGGGGCGGACTGAAGCTTTCTTT.

The chain is built from TRBV11-3 and TRBJ1-2; 7 bases map to TRBD1. V was clipped by 1 base and J by 5 bases; unmatched bases: 7. The CDR3 spans 15 residues. In germline, CDR1 is SGHNT, CDR2 YENEEA. CDR3 sequence (DNA): TGTGCCAGCAGCTTAGGCCGGGACAGCAATTATGGCTACACCTTC. This codes for CASSLGRDSNYGYTF.

The CDR3 DNA reads as TGTGCCAGCAGCTCGGACAGGGGGTTCCAAAATCGATCACCCCTCCACTTT. As protein: CASSSDRGFQNRSPLHF. The chain recombines TRBV5-5 with TRBJ1-6; TRBD1 matches 10 bases. The germline V gene has CDR1 SGHKS and CDR2 YYEKEE (reference sequence). CDR3 length equals 17 residues. Unmatched junction bases numbered 13, after V lost 3 bases and J lost 10 bases.

The V and J genes are TRBV15 and TRBJ1-2, with TRBD1 matching over 10 bases. The CDR3 contains 17 residues. The ends lost 6 bases at V and 7 bases at J; junction bases unmatched: 17. Germline CDR1 and CDR2: LNHNV and YYDKDF (reference sequence). CDR3 sequence: CATRPRAGTGVLGGYTF. CDR3 DNA sequence: TGTGCCACCAGACCTCGGGCGGGGACAGGGGTTTTAGGTGGCTACACCTTC.